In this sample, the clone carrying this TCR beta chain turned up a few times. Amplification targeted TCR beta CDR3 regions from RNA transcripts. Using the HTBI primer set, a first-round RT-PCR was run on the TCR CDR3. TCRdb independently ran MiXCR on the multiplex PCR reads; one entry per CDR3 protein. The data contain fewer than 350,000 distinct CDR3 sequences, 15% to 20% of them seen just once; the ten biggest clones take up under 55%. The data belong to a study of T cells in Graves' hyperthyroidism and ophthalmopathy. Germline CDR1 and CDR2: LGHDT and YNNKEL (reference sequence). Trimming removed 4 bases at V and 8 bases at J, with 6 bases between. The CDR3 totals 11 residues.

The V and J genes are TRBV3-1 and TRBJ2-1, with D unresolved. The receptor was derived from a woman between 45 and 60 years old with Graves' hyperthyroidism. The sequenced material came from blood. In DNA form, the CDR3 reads TGTGCCAGCAGCCGGACGGATGAGCAGTTCTTC. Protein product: CASSRTDEQFF.